Listed here are 28 T cell receptor beta chains from one sample, sequenced in a study of blood T cell repertoires in COVID-19. Clones were sequenced by immunoSEQ multiplex PCR, and TCRdb holds only the in-frame ones, with some missing. The table lists about 300,000 clones, 86% of them singletons. Sequencing was performed on PBMCs or T cells enriched from blood (not recorded which). These receptors were collected from a man aged 25-45 years who had recovered from COVID-19.

The J gene is TRBJ2-2, the V gene TRBV6-4; unclear D gene. V gave up 10 bases and J gave up 0 bases, with 9 bases separating them. The CDR3 runs to 13 residues. The V gene's germline CDR1 is MRHNA and CDR2 SNTAGT. CDR3 DNA sequence: TGTGCCACCCAGGATGCGAACACCGGGGAGCTGTTTTTT. The encoded protein is CATQDANTGELFF.

This rearrangement joins TRBV27 to TRBJ1-2, with TRBD1 identical over 9 bases. Germline values: CDR1 MNHEY, CDR2 SMNVEV (reference sequence). V trimming: 7 bases; J trimming: 2 bases; junction bases outside the gene matches: 11. The CDR3 loop spans 16 amino acids. CDR3 DNA: TGTGCCAGCACCACCACCGTGGACAGGGGAAACTATGGCTACACCTTC. Its translation is CASTTTVDRGNYGYTF.

The V call is TRBV4-1, the J call TRBJ2-5, with 10 bases fitting TRBD1. Germline CDR1 is MGHRA and CDR2 is YSYEKL. This CDR3 has 14 residues. The V segment lost 1 base and the J segment 4 bases; nucleotides outside the gene matches: 0. CDR3 amino acids: CASSQGTGGETQYF. The CDR3 nucleotides read TGCGCCAGCAGCCAAGGGACAGGGGGAGAGACCCAGTACTTC.

The chain joins TRBV19 to TRBJ2-1; 9 bases are shared with TRBD1. With V trimmed by 5 bases and J by 7 bases, 12 bases remained unmatched. CDR1 LNHDA and CDR2 SQIVND come from the germline V gene (reference sequence). This CDR3 has 16 amino acids. The CDR3 region has the DNA TGTGCCAGTAGTTCCCGCGCGGGACAGGGAAGAAATGAGCAGTTCTTC. This encodes CASSSRAGQGRNEQFF.

The genes are TRBV7-6 and TRBJ1-4; 9 bases are a match to TRBD1. Germline CDR1 SGHVS, CDR2 FNYEAQ. V was pared by 3 bases and J by 0 bases, with 11 bases of the junction left unmatched. CDR3 length equals 19 residues. For the CDR3, the DNA is TGTGCCAGCAGCTTGCTTGCCGGGACAGGGTTTGCAACTAATGAAAAACTGTTTTTT. The encoded protein is CASSLLAGTGFATNEKLFF. The entire variable domain, with the rest obtained from reference TRBV7-6 and TRBJ1-4, is as follows: GAGVSQSPRYKVTKRGQDVALRCDPISGHVSLYWYRQALGQGPEFLTYFNYEAQQDKSGLPNDRFSAERPEGSISTLTIQRTEQRDSAMYRCASSLLAGTGFATNEKLFFGSGTQLSVL.

To note about this clone: An end of the junction differs from the germline gene, which may be a read error. The rearrangement uses TRBV30 and TRBJ1-2, with 7 bases aligning to TRBD1. Germline loops: CDR1 GTSNPN, CDR2 SVGIG (reference sequence). The CDR3 contains 11 residues. CDR3 coding DNA: TGTGCCGGAGGGGGCTCGGGGCGGGGAGCCTTC. This gives the protein CAGGGSGRGAF.

The gene calls are TRBV12-3 or TRBV12-4 and TRBJ1-1, with 7 bases identical to TRBD1. Trimming cost V 3 bases and J 5 bases; bases outside gene matches: 3. This CDR3 has 13 amino acids. The CDR3 loop reads CASSFRGETEAFF. The DNA of the CDR3 is TGTGCCAGCAGTTTCAGGGGGGAGACTGAAGCTTTCTTT.

V usage is TRBV27 and J usage is TRBJ2-3; a weak D match, TRBD1 (6 bases). Trimming left V 6 bases short and J 0 bases short, with 22 bases between. CDR1 and CDR2 from the germline V gene are MNHEY and SMNVEV (reference sequence). This CDR3 is 18 amino acids long. The CDR3 sequence: CASSRRIRDTESTDTQYF. The CDR3 coding sequence is TGTGCCAGCAGCCGCCGAATCAGGGACACCGAAAGCACAGATACGCAGTATTTT.

Only one count was recorded for this clone. This CDR3 reads CASSPGSRVSNQPQHF. Here the CDR3 DNA reads TGTGCCAGCTCACCAGGATCGCGGGTTAGCAATCAGCCCCAGCATTTT. J is TRBJ1-5 and V is TRBV18; D uncertain. CDR3 length: 16 amino acids. CDR1 is KGHSH, CDR2 LQKENI, per germline. The ends were cut back, 2 bases at V and 0 bases at J, with 11 bases in the middle.

V usage is TRBV3-1 (or the pseudogene TRBV3-2) and J usage is TRBJ2-7, with 8 bases that match TRBD1. The CDR3 loop spans 13 amino acids. Germline V gene data show CDR1 as LGHDT and CDR2 as YNNKEL (reference sequence). V was pared by 4 bases and J by 3 bases, with 2 bases of the junction left unmatched. CDR3 protein: CASSRTGNYEQYF. As DNA, the CDR3 is TGTGCCAGCAGCCGGACAGGGAACTACGAGCAGTACTTC.

The rearrangement uses TRBV6-1 and TRBJ1-3, with TRBD1 as a possible D gene (5 bases). Germline V gene data show CDR1 as MNHNS and CDR2 as SASEGT. The ends were cut back, 3 bases at V and 7 bases at J, with 16 bases in the middle. CDR3 length: 15 residues. This chain's CDR3 is CASSDGTHPGNTIYF. As DNA, the CDR3 is TGTGCCAGCAGTGATGGGACTCATCCAGGTAACACCATATATTTT.

CDR3 bases: TGTGCCACCAGTGCCGCCGCGGCAGGGCGTACTGAAGCTTTCTTT. As protein: CATSAAAAGRTEAFF. This chain links TRBV24-1 with TRBJ1-1; TRBD1 might be the D (5 bases). This CDR3 comprises 15 residues. V was trimmed by 5 bases and J by 5 bases, leaving 17 bases between them. Germline CDR1 reads KGHDR; CDR2 reads SFDVKD.

V is TRBV12-5 and J is TRBJ1-2; 12 bases map to TRBD1. Germline CDR1 reads LGHNT; CDR2 reads FRNRAP. The CDR3 contains 16 residues. The V segment lost 2 bases and the J segment 6 bases; nucleotides outside the gene matches: 7. The CDR3 DNA reads as TGTGCTAGTGGTTTGCCTCCGGGACAGGGGGCGGATGGCTACACCTTC. Protein: CASGLPPGQGADGYTF.

This rearrangement joins TRBV19 to TRBJ2-3, with TRBD2 identical over 12 bases. This CDR3 spans 15 amino acids. Germline V lookup: CDR1 LNHDA, CDR2 SQIVND (reference sequence). The trim removed 9 bases at V and 6 bases at J, leaving 10 bases unmatched. CDR3 DNA sequence: TGTGCCAGCCAACCTCGGGGACTAGCGGGTGATACGCAGTATTTT. Amino acids: CASQPRGLAGDTQYF.

This chain links TRBV6-5 with TRBJ1-1, with TRBD1 as a possible D gene (6 bases). V lost 4 bases to trimming and J lost 1 base, with 10 bases between them. The CDR3 has 14 amino acids. Looked up from germline, CDR1 is MNHEY and CDR2 is SVGAGI. The CDR3 is CASSSLTGNTEAFF. The DNA for the CDR3 is TGTGCCAGCAGTTCCCTGACAGGGAACACTGAAGCTTTCTTT.

This clone has a single count. The V gene is TRBV7-2, the J gene TRBJ1-2, with 9 bases identical to TRBD1. In germline, CDR1 is SGHTA, CDR2 FQGNSA. The CDR3 consists of 16 residues. V trimming: 4 bases; J trimming: 0 bases; junction bases outside the gene matches: 6. The CDR3 here is CASSSFRDRANYGYTF. In DNA form, the CDR3 reads TGTGCCAGCAGCTCATTCCGGGACAGGGCTAACTATGGCTACACCTTC.

V and J are TRBV7-2 and TRBJ2-5; D remains ambiguous. CDR3 size: 15 residues. Germline V gene sequence: CDR1 SGHTA, CDR2 FQGNSA. Between the trimmed V and J ends, which lost 1 base and 4 bases, there was a span of 13 bases. The CDR3 DNA follows: TGTGCCAGCAGCTTAGTGGCAGTCCTCCCAGAGACCCAGTACTTC. Amino acids: CASSLVAVLPETQYF.

The J gene is TRBJ2-7, the V gene TRBV9; 8 nucleotides line up with TRBD1. V gave up 4 bases and J gave up 7 bases; unmatched junction bases: 7. CDR1 is SGDLS and CDR2 is YYNGEE in the germline V gene. The CDR3 consists of 13 residues. The DNA for the CDR3 is TGTGCCAGCAGCAAATCGACAGGGGCTGAGCAGTACTTC. Protein sequence: CASSKSTGAEQYF.

This sequence joins TRBV7-2 and TRBJ2-1; 10 bases line up with TRBD2. CDR3 length: 15 amino acids. With V trimmed by 3 bases and J by 8 bases, 7 bases remained unmatched. Germline-derived CDR1 and CDR2 are SGHTA and FQGNSA. The CDR3 DNA sequence: TGTGCCAGCAGCTTTACCGCTAGCGGGGGATATGAGCAGTTCTTC. Its protein product is CASSFTASGGYEQFF.

The chain joins TRBV5-1 to TRBJ2-5; TRBD1 might be the D (5 bases). Trimming removed 1 base from V and 5 bases from J, with 9 bases in between. The germline V gene encodes CDR1 SGHRS and CDR2 YFSETQ. The CDR3 extends over 13 amino acids. Here the CDR3 DNA reads TGCGCCAGCAGCTTGTACAGGTCGGAGACCCAGTACTTC. It encodes CASSLYRSETQYF.

The rearrangement uses TRBV9 and TRBJ1-4; 7 bases align to TRBD1. Germline V gene data show CDR1 as SGDLS and CDR2 as YYNGEE. The length of the CDR3 is 14 residues. J was trimmed by 8 bases and V by 0 bases; bases with no gene match: 4. The CDR3 DNA sequence: TGTGCCAGCAGCGTAGGACAGGGTTGGGAAAAACTGTTTTTT. It yields the protein CASSVGQGWEKLFF.

This rearrangement joins TRBV11-1 to TRBJ2-3, with 14 bases identical to TRBD2. With 5 bases clipped from V and 4 bases from J, the junction kept 5 bases outside the gene matches. Germline CDR1 is SGHAT and CDR2 is FQDESV (reference sequence). The length of the CDR3 is 16 residues. The CDR3 loop is CASSTGLAGEADTQYF. The CDR3 bases are TGTGCCAGCAGCACGGGACTAGCGGGAGAGGCAGATACGCAGTATTTT.

V gene TRBV5-6 combines with J gene TRBJ2-7, with 8 bases matching TRBD2. Germline V gene sequence: CDR1 SGHDT, CDR2 YYEEEE. This CDR3 spans 16 amino acids. J was trimmed by 3 bases and V by 4 bases; bases with no gene match: 12. The CDR3 region has the DNA TGTGCCAGCAGCCTCCCGGGGGGGGTAGGGGGCTACGAGCAGTACTTC. Amino acids: CASSLPGGVGGYEQYF.

CDR3 DNA: TGTGCCAGCAGGGACAGGGGTGATGGAAAACTGTTTTTT. This gives the protein CASRDRGDGKLFF. J is TRBJ1-4 and V is TRBV2, with 9 positions matching TRBD1. From germline, CDR1 is SNHLY and CDR2 FYNNEI. Unmatched junction bases numbered 6, after V lost 6 bases and J lost 10 bases. The CDR3 runs to 13 residues.

The V call is TRBV7-2, the J call TRBJ2-7; 8 positions agree with TRBD1. V trimming: 4 bases; J trimming: 6 bases; junction bases outside the gene matches: 5. Germline values: CDR1 SGHTA, CDR2 FQGNSA. The CDR3 has 13 amino acids. Here the CDR3 DNA reads TGTGCCAGCAGCTCGACAGGGGTCGGCGAGCAGTACTTC. Its translation is CASSSTGVGEQYF. Drawing the rest from reference TRBV7-2 and TRBJ2-7, the complete variable domain is GAGVSQSPSNKVTEKGKDVELRCDPISGHTALYWYRQSLGQGLEFLIYFQGNSAPDKSGLPSDRFSAERTGGSVSTLTIQRTQQEDSAVYLCASSSTGVGEQYFGPGTRLTVT.

The gene calls are TRBV18 and TRBJ1-2, with a weak D call TRBD1 (6 bases). This CDR3 is 14 amino acids long. Germline-derived CDR1 and CDR2 are KGHSH and LQKENI. Trimming removed 6 bases from V and 5 bases from J, with 16 bases in between. CDR3 coding DNA: TGTGCCAGCTCGACGACAGGACTTGCATATGGCTACACCTTC. This translates into CASSTTGLAYGYTF.

This rearrangement joins TRBV24-1 to TRBJ2-7; the match to TRBD1 covers 12 bases. V dropped 5 bases and J dropped 5; count of bases not matched to a gene: 9. The CDR3 sequence is 16 residues long. Germline CDR1 KGHDR, CDR2 SFDVKD. CDR3 in amino acids: CATSGDGDRGLDEQYF. CDR3 in DNA: TGTGCCACCAGTGGGGACGGGGACAGGGGGCTTGACGAGCAGTACTTC.

V gene TRBV19 combines with J gene TRBJ1-6, with 7 nucleotides matching TRBD1. Germline CDR1 and CDR2: LNHDA and SQIVND (reference sequence). J lost 9 bases, V lost 3 bases, and 5 bases had no gene match. There are 14 residues in the CDR3. The CDR3 DNA is TGTGCCAGTAGTATGGAAGGGGGCAGTTCACCCCTCCACTTT. It translates to CASSMEGGSSPLHF.